The next 14 T cell receptor beta chains were all read from a single sample in a study of blood T cell repertoires in COVID-19. Sequenced by immunoSEQ multiplex PCR; TCRdb stores in-frame clones only, minus some. Found here are 250,000 to 300,000 clones, approximately 87% of them singletons; the top ten hold approximately 12%. The specimen sequenced was peripheral blood. The receptor source for this set is a woman aged 30 to 39 with COVID-19, enrolled during active disease.

The chain combines TRBV11-2 with TRBJ2-1, with a possible D match to TRBD2 (6 bases). Germline values: CDR1 SGHAT, CDR2 FQNNGV. CDR3 length: 14 residues. V was cut by 0 bases and J by 7 bases, with 10 bases left in between. The CDR3 nucleotides read TGTGCCAGCAGCTTAGAACGGAGGGCGAATGAGCAGTTCTTC. It specifies CASSLERRANEQFF.

V and J are TRBV24-1 and TRBJ2-1; TRBD2 agrees at 8 bases. CDR1 and CDR2 from the germline V gene are KGHDR and SFDVKD. This CDR3 is built from 16 residues. V lost 0 bases, J lost 6 bases, and 6 bases stayed unmatched. CDR3 sequence (DNA): TGTGCCACCAGTGATTTGGGCGGGGGGAGGCCCAATGAGCAGTTCTTC. Translating gives CATSDLGGGRPNEQFF.

In DNA form, the CDR3 reads TGTGCCAGCAGCCAAGGGCCGGTCAGCACCGGGACAGGGCTCACAGATACGCAGTATTTT. This translates into CASSQGPVSTGTGLTDTQYF. The V call is TRBV4-2, the J call TRBJ2-3; TRBD1 agrees at 9 bases. CDR1 LGHNA and CDR2 YNFKEQ come from the germline V gene. CDR3 length: 20 amino acids. The ends lost 1 base at V and 2 bases at J; junction bases unmatched: 16.

CDR3: CASSLGLAQTNEQFF. The CDR3 DNA follows: TGTGCCAGCAGCTTAGGACTAGCGCAAACCAATGAGCAGTTCTTC. The rearrangement joins TRBV5-4 to TRBJ2-1, with TRBD2 identical over 9 bases. This CDR3 spans 15 amino acids. Losses at the gene ends were 2 bases for V and 6 bases for J; bases not matched to a gene: 6. Looked up from germline, CDR1 is SGHNT and CDR2 is YYREEE (reference sequence).

The gene calls are TRBV19 and TRBJ2-3; 8 bases line up with TRBD2. The germline gives CDR1 LNHDA, CDR2 SQIVND (reference sequence). V lost 7 bases and J lost 3; bases outside the gene matches: 9. This CDR3 spans 15 amino acids. CDR3 in DNA: TGTGCCAGTAATTGGCGGGGGGACCCAACAGATACGCAGTATTTT. Encoded protein: CASNWRGDPTDTQYF.

The chain couples TRBV6-5 to TRBJ2-7, with 8 nucleotides matching TRBD1. The CDR3 contains 16 residues. Germline V CDR1 and CDR2: MNHEY, SVGAGI. After removal of 4 bases from V and 3 bases from J, the junction contained 11 bases not matched to a gene. DNA for the CDR3: TGTGCCAGCAGTTCAACTAGGACAGGGCTTGTCTACGAGCAGTACTTC. Translating gives CASSSTRTGLVYEQYF.

The chain recombines TRBV13 with TRBJ2-3, with 9 bases aligning to TRBD2. The CDR3 runs to 16 residues. Trimming at V came to 5 bases and at J to 5 bases, leaving 11 bases not matched to a gene. The germline CDR1 and CDR2 sequences are PRHDT and FYEKMQ (reference sequence). CDR3 sequence reads: CASSHGVAGVKDTQYF. The CDR3, as DNA: TGTGCCAGCAGCCACGGGGTAGCGGGGGTCAAAGATACGCAGTATTTT. Combining the CDR3 with reference TRBV13 and TRBJ2-3 gives the whole variable domain AAGVIQSPRHLIKEKRETATLKCYPIPRHDTVYWYQQGPGQDPQFLISFYEKMQSDKGSIPDRFSAQQFSDYHSELNMSSLELGDSALYFCASSHGVAGVKDTQYFGPGTRLTVL.

The chain carries TRBV6-5 and TRBJ1-6; D is possibly TRBD1 (6 bases). Trimming shortened V by 0 bases and J by 2 bases, and 8 bases separated the two germline ends. From germline, CDR1 is MNHEY and CDR2 SVGAGI. The CDR3 sequence is 16 residues long. The CDR3: CASSYSRQAYNSPLHF. The CDR3 DNA is TGTGCCAGCAGTTACTCCCGACAGGCCTATAATTCACCCCTCCACTTT.

This chain uses TRBV5-1 with TRBJ2-1; D gene ambiguous. The CDR3 covers 13 residues. The germline CDR1 and CDR2 sequences are SGHRS and YFSETQ. Between the trimmed V and J ends, which lost 0 bases and 7 bases, there was a span of 8 bases. CDR3 protein: CASSLVAGNEQFF. DNA of the CDR3: TGCGCCAGCAGCTTGGTGGCCGGGAATGAGCAGTTCTTC.

J is TRBJ1-2 and V is TRBV10-2; 9 nucleotides align to TRBD1. This CDR3 comprises 20 residues. The V and J ends lost 0 bases and 4 bases, in that order; junction bases with no gene match: 18. Per germline, CDR1 WSHSY and CDR2 SAAADI. DNA for the CDR3: TGCGCCAGCAGTGAGTCGGAAGGAGCTCGGACAGGGGCGGGGAGCTATGGCTACACCTTC. Its protein is CASSESEGARTGAGSYGYTF.

The rearrangement uses TRBV18 and TRBJ1-2, with 9 bases fitting TRBD1. The CDR3 totals 13 residues. CDR1 is KGHSH, CDR2 LQKENI, per germline. Unmatched junction bases numbered 6, after V lost 5 bases and J lost 8 bases. CDR3 region: CASSSRTGEGYTF. The CDR3 DNA sequence: TGTGCCAGCTCATCCCGGACAGGGGAAGGCTACACCTTC.

The CDR3 region is CASSTTWEVSENEQYF. The DNA for the CDR3 is TGTGCCAGCAGTACTACCTGGGAGGTTTCGGAAAACGAGCAGTACTTC. The chain carries TRBV28 and TRBJ2-7; D may be TRBD2 (6 bases). Germline V gives CDR1 MDHEN, CDR2 SYDVKM. V dropped 5 bases and J dropped 5 bases, with 22 bases sitting between them. The CDR3 has 16 amino acids.

The chain couples TRBV7-9 to TRBJ2-3; TRBD1 aligns across 7 bases. J lost 7 bases, V lost 5 bases, and 6 bases had no gene match. This CDR3 is built from 13 residues. Germline V gene data show CDR1 as SEHNR and CDR2 as FQNEAQ (reference sequence). In DNA, the CDR3 is TGTGCCAGCAGCCCGGACAGGCCGTATACGCAGTATTTT. Its protein is CASSPDRPYTQYF.

This clone was recorded a few times. The J gene is TRBJ2-1, the V gene TRBV2; 7 bases are shared with TRBD1. The CDR3 contains 16 residues. Germline V lookup: CDR1 SNHLY, CDR2 FYNNEI. V gave up 6 bases and J gave up 8 bases; unmatched junction bases: 16. The CDR3 coding sequence is TGTGCCAGCAGGACCGAATACAGGGGCCCTGGGGATGAGCAGTTCTTC. It translates to CASRTEYRGPGDEQFF.